The rows below give T cell receptor beta chains drawn from one sample of a study of Ad26.COV2.S vaccination and SARS-CoV-2 variants. The table came from immunoSEQ multiplex PCR; TCRdb's copy has only in-frame clones and leaves some out. The table includes over 400,000 clones, approximately 89% detected once. The sequencing used peripheral blood, collected in a trial of Ad26.COV2.S vaccine versus placebo. The receptors shown here come from a person between 18 and 65 years old who received the Ad26.COV2.S COVID-19 vaccine or a placebo. CDR3s include the opening cysteine and the closing phenylalanine or tryptophan. D genes are given only for firm matches. Part of the rows lack a size; the others show once, few, many or a class for expanded clones.

15	TRBV5-1	TRBJ2-2	-	-	TGCGCCAGCAGCTTGGGGTCCGTTTCGGGCGGGGAGCTGTTTTTT	CASSLGSVSGGELFF
13	TRBV5-4	TRBJ2-2	-	-	TGTGCCAGCAGCGGACAGAACACCGGGGAGCTGTTTTTT	CASSGQNTGELFF
15	TRBV7-8	TRBJ2-1	-	TRBD2	TGTGCCAGCAGCCGGAGCGGGGGGGCCTACAATGAGCAGTTCTTC	CASSRSGGAYNEQFF
14	TRBV7-8	TRBJ2-5	-	TRBD2	TGTGCCAGCAGCCGGGACTACCTCCAAGAGACCCAGTACTTC	CASSRDYLQETQYF
14	TRBV2	TRBJ1-2	-	-	TGTGCCAGCAGTGTAACAGGCAATTTGGATGGCTACACCTTC	CASSVTGNLDGYTF
15	TRBV27	TRBJ2-5	-	TRBD1	TGTGCCAGCAGCGCACGACAGGGTAGGGAAGAGACCCAGTACTTC	CASSARQGREETQYF
15	TRBV9	TRBJ1-2	-	-	TGTGCCAGCAGCGTAGGGGGGAGGGAAAACTATGGCTACACCTTC	CASSVGGRENYGYTF
15	TRBV6-4	TRBJ2-3	-	TRBD2	TGTGCCAGCAGTGACTCTAGCGGGGGGGCAGATACGCAGTATTTT	CASSDSSGGADTQYF
16	TRBV5-8	TRBJ2-3	once	-	TGTGCCAGCAGCTTGGTAGACTCGGGGTTCACAGATACGCAGTATTTT	CASSLVDSGFTDTQYF
14	TRBV11-3	TRBJ2-3	-	-	TGTGCCAGCAGCTTCGGCGGCAGCACAGATACGCAGTATTTT	CASSFGGSTDTQYF
14	TRBV29-1	TRBJ2-5	few	-	TGCAGCGTTGAATCGACGAGGCGGGGAGAGACCCAGTACTTC	CSVESTRRGETQYF
14	TRBV4-2	TRBJ1-2	-	-	TGTGCCAGCAGCCAATCTGGATCGCCCTATGGCTACACCTTC	CASSQSGSPYGYTF
14	TRBV7-2	TRBJ1-1	-	-	TGTGCCAGCAGCTCTCCGCGGGAAAACACTGAAGCTTTCTTT	CASSSPRENTEAFF
14	TRBV4-1	TRBJ2-7	-	TRBD1	TGCGCCAGCGAGCCCGGACAGGGGGCTCGGGAGCAGTACTTC	CASEPGQGAREQYF
16	TRBV29-1	TRBJ2-1	-	-	TGCAGCGTCAAACACCAGGGGATTAGCTCCTACAATGAGCAGTTCTTC	CSVKHQGISSYNEQFF
19	TRBV21-1	TRBJ1-4	once	-	TGTGCCAGCAGCAAAGCGGAGGGGCCGGACTCGGGTGACAATGAAAAACTGTTTTTT	CASSKAEGPDSGDNEKLFF
12	TRBV7-3	TRBJ2-2	-	-	TGTGCCAGCAGCACATACACCGGGGAGCTGTTTTTT	CASSTYTGELFF
13	TRBV27	TRBJ1-1	-	-	TGTGCCACCAGACAGACGGTGAACACTGAAGCTTTCTTT	CATRQTVNTEAFF
13	TRBV9	TRBJ1-4	few	-	TGTGCCAGCAGCCCCAGCCCCGATGAAAAACTGTTTTTT	CASSPSPDEKLFF
14	TRBV15	TRBJ2-7	once	-	TGTGCCACCAGCAGAGTCGTGGGGGCCTACGAGCAGTACTTC	CATSRVVGAYEQYF
14	TRBV2	TRBJ1-3	-	-	TGTGCCAGCAGTGAAGTCGCCTCTGGAAACACCATATATTTT	CASSEVASGNTIYF
13	TRBV3-1/TRBV3-2	TRBJ2-3	few	-	TGTGCCAGCAGCCACGGAGCCACAGATACGCAGTATTTT	CASSHGATDTQYF
16	TRBV6-5	TRBJ1-6	-	-	TGTGCCAGCAGTTTAGCGGGTACCGCTTATAATTCACCCCTCCACTTT	CASSLAGTAYNSPLHF
14	TRBV11-3	TRBJ2-1	-	TRBD1	TGTGCCAGCAGCTCCCAACAGGGGTTCGATGAGCAGTTCTTC	CASSSQQGFDEQFF
15	TRBV21-1	TRBJ1-5	-	-	TGTGCCAGCACCGCTAAGGACAGGTCGTGGCAGCCCCAGCATTTT	CASTAKDRSWQPQHF
15	TRBV19	TRBJ2-2	once	-	TGTGCCAGTAGTCTCCGGGCCCAAAACACCGGGGAGCTGTTTTTT	CASSLRAQNTGELFF
15	TRBV9	TRBJ1-1	-	-	TGTGCCAGCAGCGTAGGATGGGGGTTGAACACTGAAGCTTTCTTT	CASSVGWGLNTEAFF
15	TRBV2	TRBJ2-3	-	TRBD2	TGTGCCAGCAGTACCCGGGGGGGGAGCACAGATACGCAGTATTTT	CASSTRGGSTDTQYF
14	TRBV6-2/TRBV6-3	TRBJ1-2	-	TRBD1	TGTGCCAGCAGCCACTCAAGGCCGGGACAGGGCTACACCTTC	CASSHSRPGQGYTF
14	TRBV9	TRBJ1-2	-	-	TGTGCCAGCAGCGTATCACTGACCTCCTATGGCTACACCTTC	CASSVSLTSYGYTF
14	TRBV27	TRBJ1-1	-	-	TGTGCCAGCAATTTCGCGGGGGCCGGCACTGAAGCTTTCTTT	CASNFAGAGTEAFF
14	TRBV2	TRBJ1-6	-	-	TGTGCCAGCAGTGAATTAAATTTGAATTCACCCCTCCACTTT	CASSELNLNSPLHF
14	TRBV5-1	TRBJ1-1	once	TRBD1	TGCGCCAGCAGCTTGGAGGGGGCGGTCACTGAAGCTTTCTTT	CASSLEGAVTEAFF
13	TRBV12-3/TRBV12-4	TRBJ2-2	-	-	TGTGCCAGCATGCCGGCGTTCCCCGGGGAGCTGTTTTTT	CASMPAFPGELFF
20	TRBV4-2	TRBJ1-5	-	-	TGTGCCAGCAGCCAGGTTGCGGGCAGAGAGAGGTTCTATAGCAATCAGCCCCAGCATTTT	CASSQVAGRERFYSNQPQHF
16	TRBV4-2	TRBJ2-7	once	TRBD1	TGTGCCAGCAGCCCACTAGGGGACAGGGGGATCTACGAGCAGTACTTC	CASSPLGDRGIYEQYF
15	TRBV27	TRBJ1-2	-	TRBD1	TGTGCCAGCAAGCCGGGACAGGCATCTAACTATGGCTACACCTTC	CASKPGQASNYGYTF
14	TRBV7-9	TRBJ1-4	once	-	TGTGCCAGCAGCTTACAGCGGGGCAATGAAAAACTGTTTTTT	CASSLQRGNEKLFF
16	TRBV11-1	TRBJ2-3	-	-	TGTGCCAGCAGCTTGGGGGGCGGCTCTAGCACAGATACGCAGTATTTT	CASSLGGGSSTDTQYF
17	TRBV7-2	TRBJ2-1	-	TRBD2	TGTGCCAGCAGCTTCTTAGTCCCTCTAGCGGGAGGTAATGAGCAGTTCTTC	CASSFLVPLAGGNEQFF
18	TRBV4-3	TRBJ2-2	-	TRBD1	TGCGCCAGCAGCCACAGGCGACCGGGACAGGGGACCACCGGGGAGCTGTTTTTT	CASSHRRPGQGTTGELFF